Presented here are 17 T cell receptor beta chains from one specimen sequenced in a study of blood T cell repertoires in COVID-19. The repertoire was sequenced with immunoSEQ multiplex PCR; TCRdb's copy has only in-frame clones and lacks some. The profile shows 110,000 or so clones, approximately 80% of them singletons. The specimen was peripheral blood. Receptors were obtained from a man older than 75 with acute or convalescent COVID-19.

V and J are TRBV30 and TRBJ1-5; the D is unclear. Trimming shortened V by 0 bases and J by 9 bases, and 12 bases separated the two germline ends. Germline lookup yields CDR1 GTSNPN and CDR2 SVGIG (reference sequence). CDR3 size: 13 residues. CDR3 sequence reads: CAWSVNPGTPQHF. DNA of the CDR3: TGTGCCTGGAGTGTTAACCCTGGCACGCCCCAGCATTTT.

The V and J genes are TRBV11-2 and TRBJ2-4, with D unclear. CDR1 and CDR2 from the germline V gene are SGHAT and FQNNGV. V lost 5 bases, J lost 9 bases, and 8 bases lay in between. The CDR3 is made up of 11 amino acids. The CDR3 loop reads CASSQEVIQYF. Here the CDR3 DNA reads TGTGCCAGCAGCCAGGAAGTCATTCAGTACTTC.

The CDR3 DNA reads TGTGCCAGCAGTTCCCCCGGGACAGGGGGGAATGAGCAGTTCTTC. Encoded protein: CASSSPGTGGNEQFF. The chain has TRBV27 and TRBJ2-1, with 11 bases fitting TRBD1. The CDR3 is 15 amino acids. Germline V CDR1 and CDR2: MNHEY, SMNVEV (reference sequence). Unmatched junction bases numbered 6, after V lost 4 bases and J lost 7 bases.

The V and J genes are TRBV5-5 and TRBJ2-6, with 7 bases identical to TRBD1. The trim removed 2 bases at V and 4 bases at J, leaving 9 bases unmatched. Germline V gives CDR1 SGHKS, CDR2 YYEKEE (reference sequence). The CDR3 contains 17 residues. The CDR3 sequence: CASSLIFRGSGANVLTF. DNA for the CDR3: TGTGCCAGCAGCTTAATCTTCAGGGGGTCCGGGGCCAACGTCCTGACTTTC.

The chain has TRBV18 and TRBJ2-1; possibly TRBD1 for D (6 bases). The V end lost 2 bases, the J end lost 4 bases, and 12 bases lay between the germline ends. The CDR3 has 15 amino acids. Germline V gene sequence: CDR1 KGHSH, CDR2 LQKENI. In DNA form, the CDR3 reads TGTGCCAGCTCACCAAGGGGGTCGCCGTACAATGAGCAGTTCTTC. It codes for CASSPRGSPYNEQFF.

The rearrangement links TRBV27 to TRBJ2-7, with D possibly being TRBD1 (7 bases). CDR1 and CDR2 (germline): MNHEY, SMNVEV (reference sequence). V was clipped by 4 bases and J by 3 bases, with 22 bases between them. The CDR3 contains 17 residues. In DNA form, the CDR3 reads TGTGCCAGCAGTTCAACTAGCTCCGGGACAGTCTACTACGAGCAGTACTTC. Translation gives CASSSTSSGTVYYEQYF.

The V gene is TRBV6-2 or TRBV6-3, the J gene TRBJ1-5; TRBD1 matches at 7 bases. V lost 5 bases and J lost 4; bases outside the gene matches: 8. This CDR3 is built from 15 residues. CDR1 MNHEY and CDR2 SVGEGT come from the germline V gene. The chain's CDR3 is CASSTRDRSNQPQHF. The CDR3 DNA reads TGTGCCAGCAGTACCCGGGACAGATCTAATCAGCCCCAGCATTTT.

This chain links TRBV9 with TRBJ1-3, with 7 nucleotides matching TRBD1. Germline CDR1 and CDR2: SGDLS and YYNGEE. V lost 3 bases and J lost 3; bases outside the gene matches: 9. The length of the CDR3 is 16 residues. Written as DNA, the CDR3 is TGTGCCAGCAGCGCACTGACAGGGTTGGGTGGAAACACCATATATTTT. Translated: CASSALTGLGGNTIYF. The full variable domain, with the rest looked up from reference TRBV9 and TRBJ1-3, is DSGVTQTPKHLITATGQRVTLRCSPRSGDLSVYWYQQSLDQGLQFLIQYYNGEERAKGNILERFSAQQFPDLHSELNLSSLELGDSALYFCASSALTGLGGNTIYFGEGSWLTVV.

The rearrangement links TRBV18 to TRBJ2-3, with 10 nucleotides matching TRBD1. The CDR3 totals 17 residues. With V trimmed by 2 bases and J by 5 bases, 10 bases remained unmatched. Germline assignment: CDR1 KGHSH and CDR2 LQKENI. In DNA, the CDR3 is TGTGCCAGCTCACCAGTACAAGACAGGGGGCGGAAAGATACGCAGTATTTT. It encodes CASSPVQDRGRKDTQYF.

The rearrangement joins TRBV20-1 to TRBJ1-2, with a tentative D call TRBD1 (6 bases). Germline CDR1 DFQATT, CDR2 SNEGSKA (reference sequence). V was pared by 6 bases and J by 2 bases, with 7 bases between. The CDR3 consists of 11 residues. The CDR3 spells CSAGQNYGYTF. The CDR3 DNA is TGCAGTGCCGGACAGAACTATGGCTACACCTTC.

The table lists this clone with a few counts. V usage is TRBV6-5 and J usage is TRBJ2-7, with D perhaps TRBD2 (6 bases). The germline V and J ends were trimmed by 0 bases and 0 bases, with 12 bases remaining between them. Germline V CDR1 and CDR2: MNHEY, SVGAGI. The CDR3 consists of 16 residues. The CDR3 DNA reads TGTGCCAGCAGTTACTCATCTAGCGTCCTCTCCTACGAGCAGTACTTC. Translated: CASSYSSSVLSYEQYF.

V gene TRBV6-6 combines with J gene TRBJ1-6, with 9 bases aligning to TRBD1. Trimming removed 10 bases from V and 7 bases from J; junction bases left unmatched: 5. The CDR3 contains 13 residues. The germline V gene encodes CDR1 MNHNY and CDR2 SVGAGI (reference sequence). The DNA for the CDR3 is TGTGCCACCGGCACAGGGGGCAATTCACCCCTCCACTTT. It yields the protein CATGTGGNSPLHF.

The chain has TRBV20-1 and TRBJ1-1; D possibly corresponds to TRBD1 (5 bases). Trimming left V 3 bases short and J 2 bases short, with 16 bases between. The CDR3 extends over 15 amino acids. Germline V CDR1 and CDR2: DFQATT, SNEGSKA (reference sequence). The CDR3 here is CSASDPQGPNTEAFF. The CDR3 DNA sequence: TGCAGTGCTAGTGACCCCCAGGGTCCAAACACTGAAGCTTTCTTT.

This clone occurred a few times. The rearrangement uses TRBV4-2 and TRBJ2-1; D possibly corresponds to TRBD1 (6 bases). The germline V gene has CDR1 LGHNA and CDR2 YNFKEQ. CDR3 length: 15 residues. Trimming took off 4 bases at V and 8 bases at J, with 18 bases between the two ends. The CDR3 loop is CASSPLGQQEDEQFF. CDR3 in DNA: TGTGCCAGCAGCCCCCTAGGACAGCAGGAGGATGAGCAGTTCTTC.

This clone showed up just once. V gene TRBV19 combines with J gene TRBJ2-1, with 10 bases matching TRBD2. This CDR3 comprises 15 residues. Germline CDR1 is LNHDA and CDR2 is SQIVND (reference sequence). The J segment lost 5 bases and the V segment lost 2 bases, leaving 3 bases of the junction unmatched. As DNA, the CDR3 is TGTGCCAGTAGTATAACGCTAGCGGGAGACAATGAGCAGTTCTTC. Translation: CASSITLAGDNEQFF.

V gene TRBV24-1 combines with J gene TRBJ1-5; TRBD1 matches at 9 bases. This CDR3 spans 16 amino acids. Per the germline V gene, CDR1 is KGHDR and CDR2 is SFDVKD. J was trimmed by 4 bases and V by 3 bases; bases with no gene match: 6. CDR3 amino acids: CATSDAGTGYNQPQHF. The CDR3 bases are TGTGCCACCAGTGATGCCGGGACAGGGTATAATCAGCCCCAGCATTTT.

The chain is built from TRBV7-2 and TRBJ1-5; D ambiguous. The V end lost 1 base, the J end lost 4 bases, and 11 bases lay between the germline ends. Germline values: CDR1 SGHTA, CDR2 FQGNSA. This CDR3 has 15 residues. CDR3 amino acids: CASSLGQSGNQPQHF. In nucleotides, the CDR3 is TGTGCCAGCAGCTTAGGGCAGTCGGGGAATCAGCCCCAGCATTTT.